This T cell receptor beta chain emerged from a study of shared clonotypes between healthy human individuals. About the research overall: A couple of women and three men aged 18 to 49 made up the donors. Study-wide points: Non-shared clonotypes were found to have lower generation probabilities than the clonotypes that were shared by all four of the sorted-subset donors.

A note on this clone: Its antigen is unknown.

V lost 2 bases to trimming and J lost 0 bases, with 15 bases between them. The CDR3 is made up of 17 amino acids. Per germline, CDR1 MGHRA and CDR2 YSYEKL. Measured with immunoSEQ multiplex PCR; TCRdb has only the in-frame clones, and not every one. The table records roughly 1 million clones, around 78% of them present only once. The sample comprised memory CD4+ T cells from PBMCs. Indicated subset: CD45RA-negative fraction. The chain carries TRBV4-1 and TRBJ2-3; D gene uncertain. This receptor was identified in a man between 18 and 29 years old in good health. Some clones in this sample may be carry-over from other donors' samples. The CDR3: CASSQQPQETSTDTQYF. The CDR3 nucleotides read TGCGCCAGCAGCCAACAGCCGCAGGAGACTAGCACAGATACGCAGTATTTT.